The present entry profiles one TCR beta chain with its context. A multiplex PCR was run with 60 Vbeta primers and 13 Jbeta primers. Profiling relied on immunoSEQ multiplex PCR, and the TCRdb table lists in-frame clones only, not all of them. This table holds about 120,000 clones, more than 80% found once. This specimen belongs to a study of cytomegalovirus exposure and HLA in healthy donors. V was clipped by 3 bases and J by 5 bases, with 16 bases between them. Looked up from germline, CDR1 is MNHNS and CDR2 is SASEGT. The CDR3 loop spans 15 amino acids. The sequence was collected from a man aged 35 to 55 in good health and CMV-seronegative. The chain combines TRBV6-1 with TRBJ2-5; D is perhaps TRBD2 (5 bases). Material: PBMCs. The CDR3 DNA reads as TGTGCCAGCAGTGAGGTCGGAGGCTTCCCGGAGACCCAGTACTTC. It specifies CASSEVGGFPETQYF.